What follows are 10 T cell receptor beta chains derived from one specimen sequenced in a study of response to subunit inactivated influenza vaccine (dated by TCRdb to the late 2010s). The library was made by RT-PCR. Instrument used: Illumina HiSeq 2500. The public reads were reprocessed in TCRdb via fastp at Q25 and MiXCR, keeping in-frame beta chains. A single entry per CDR3 protein holds the most common genes and DNA from its merged rows. The sample includes some 640,000 distinct CDR3 sequences, with about 14% observed a single time. The ten largest clones add up to less than 9% of the sample. The specimen comprised PBMCs from blood, sampled 14 to 15 days before vaccination. The receptors originated from a man in his fifties who received an inactivated influenza vaccine. Donor details come from another sample of the same person, matched by shared clones.

V is TRBV6-5 and J is TRBJ1-3; D ambiguous. Germline CDR1 MNHEY, CDR2 SVGAGI. V was cut by 2 bases and J by 0 bases, with 5 bases left in between. The CDR3 is made up of 14 amino acids. The CDR3 region has the DNA TGTGCCAGCAGTTACGTCAGCTCTGGAAACACCATATATTTT. Protein sequence: CASSYVSSGNTIYF.

This clonotype has a handful of counts. V and J are TRBV12-3 or TRBV12-4 and TRBJ1-5, with D uncertain. Trimming cost V 4 bases and J 5 bases, with 9 bases left between them. The length of the CDR3 is 13 residues. The CDR3 DNA reads TGTGCCAGCAGTTACCTGAGTGATCAGCCCCAGCATTTT. Translation: CASSYLSDQPQHF.

This clonotype was detected a few times. V usage is TRBV11-2 and J usage is TRBJ2-2; 10 nucleotides align to TRBD1. The germline V gene encodes CDR1 SGHAT and CDR2 FQNNGV. Trimming removed 10 bases from V and 5 bases from J; junction bases left unmatched: 7. The CDR3 contains 14 residues. CDR3 nucleotides: TGTGCCACCCCCTTGGGACAGGGGACCGGGGAGCTGTTTTTT. It is translated as CATPLGQGTGELFF. The complete variable domain, with remaining parts taken from reference TRBV11-2 and TRBJ2-2, reads EAGVAQSPRYKIIEKRQSVAFWCNPISGHATLYWYQQILGQGPKLLIQFQNNGVVDDSQLPKDRFSAERLKGVDSTLKIQPAKLEDSAVYLCATPLGQGTGELFFGEGSRLTVL.

J is TRBJ2-5 and V is TRBV4-3, with D unresolved. This CDR3 is built from 13 residues. V shed 2 bases and J shed 5 bases, with 9 bases lying between them. From germline, CDR1 is LGHNA and CDR2 YSLEER. CDR3 coding DNA: TGCGCCAGCAGCCAATTATACGAGGAGACCCAGTACTTC. It yields the protein CASSQLYEETQYF.

V and J are TRBV3-1 and TRBJ2-3, with D possibly matching TRBD2 (5 bases). The CDR3 has 16 residues. From germline, CDR1 is LGHDT and CDR2 YNNKEL (reference sequence). V lost 4 bases and J 2 bases, leaving 16 bases between the germline ends. In nucleotides, the CDR3 is TGTGCCAGCAGCCTCCGAGCGGAGACCTCCACAGATACGCAGTATTTT. Amino acid sequence: CASSLRAETSTDTQYF.

The V and J genes are TRBV20-1 and TRBJ2-1; TRBD2 matches at 13 bases. Germline CDR1 is DFQATT and CDR2 is SNEGSKA (reference sequence). The CDR3 covers 17 residues. V lost 1 base to trimming and J lost 0 bases; unmatched junction nucleotides: 3. CDR3 sequence: CSARGRTSGSSYNEQFF. CDR3 nucleotide sequence: TGCAGTGCTAGAGGCAGGACTAGCGGGAGCTCCTACAATGAGCAGTTCTTC.

In its sample, this clonotype was seen many times. CDR3 nucleotides: TGTGCCAGCAGCCAAGGATCCGAGACCCAGTACTTC. It yields the protein CASSQGSETQYF. The genes are TRBV4-2 and TRBJ2-5; D call uncertain. Germline assignment: CDR1 LGHNA and CDR2 YNFKEQ. The ends were cut back, 1 base at V and 5 bases at J, with 5 bases in the middle. There are 12 residues in the CDR3.

J is TRBJ2-4 and V is TRBV11-2; the D gene is possibly TRBD1 (5 bases). Germline CDR1 SGHAT, CDR2 FQNNGV. V was pared by 3 bases and J by 2 bases, with 8 bases between. CDR3 length: 14 amino acids. The CDR3 DNA follows: TGTGCCAGCAGCTTTTCAGGGTCCAAAAACATTCAGTACTTC. Protein: CASSFSGSKNIQYF. The full variable domain, completed using reference TRBV11-2 and TRBJ2-4, is EAGVAQSPRYKIIEKRQSVAFWCNPISGHATLYWYQQILGQGPKLLIQFQNNGVVDDSQLPKDRFSAERLKGVDSTLKIQPAKLEDSAVYLCASSFSGSKNIQYFGAGTRLSVL.

This clonotype was observed at least ten times. The chain couples TRBV2 to TRBJ1-1; 8 bases align to TRBD1. The CDR3 extends over 15 amino acids. The V gene's germline CDR1 is SNHLY and CDR2 FYNNEI. The V segment lost 2 bases and the J segment 4 bases; nucleotides outside the gene matches: 6. The CDR3 protein is CASSEYQGATTEAFF. The CDR3 region has the DNA TGTGCCAGCAGTGAATATCAGGGGGCGACCACTGAAGCTTTCTTT.

This clonotype was picked up many times. This chain connects TRBV5-1 to TRBJ1-2, with TRBD1 matching 7 bases. Per germline, CDR1 SGHRS and CDR2 YFSETQ. Trimming cost V 4 bases and J 1 base; bases outside gene matches: 10. The length of the CDR3 is 16 residues. CDR3 bases: TGCGCCAGCAGCCGGAGCCCAGGGGGAATTAACTATGGCTACACCTTC. It specifies CASSRSPGGINYGYTF. Full variable domain (rest looked up from reference TRBV5-1 and TRBJ1-2): KAGVTQTPRYLIKTRGQQVTLSCSPISGHRSVSWYQQTPGQGLQFLFEYFSETQRNKGNFPGRFSGRQFSNSRSEMNVSTLELGDSALYLCASSRSPGGINYGYTFGSGTRLTVV.